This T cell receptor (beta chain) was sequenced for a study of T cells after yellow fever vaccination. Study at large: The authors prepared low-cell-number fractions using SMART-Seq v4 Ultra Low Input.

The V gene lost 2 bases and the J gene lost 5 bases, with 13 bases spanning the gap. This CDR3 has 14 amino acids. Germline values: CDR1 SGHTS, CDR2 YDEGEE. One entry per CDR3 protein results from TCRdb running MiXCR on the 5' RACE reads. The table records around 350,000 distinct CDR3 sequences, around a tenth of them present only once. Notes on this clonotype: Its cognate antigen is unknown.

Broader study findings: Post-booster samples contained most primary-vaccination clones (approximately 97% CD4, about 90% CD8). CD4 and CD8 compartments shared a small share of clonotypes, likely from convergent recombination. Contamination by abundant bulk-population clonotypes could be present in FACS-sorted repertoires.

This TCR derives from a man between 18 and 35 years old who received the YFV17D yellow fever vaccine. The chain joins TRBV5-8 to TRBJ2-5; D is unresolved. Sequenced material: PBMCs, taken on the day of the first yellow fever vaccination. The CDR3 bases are TGTGCCAGCAGCTTATCGACGGTACCGGAGACCCAGTACTTC. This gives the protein CASSLSTVPETQYF.